This entry is about one T cell receptor beta chain. What it binds is unknown. Some clones are missing from TCRdb's copy, which holds only in-frame ones; the method was immunoSEQ multiplex PCR. Of approximately 110,000 clones listed, about 85% are singletons. This entry is derived from a study of T cell responses to AZD1222 COVID-19 vaccine. Overall study context: Some second doses came at about 4 weeks and others at about 12 weeks; these were pooled. Overall study results and limits: Clonal diversity may have been underestimated, and the donors were mostly white British, with more females than males. Reportedly, nearly half of unique spike TCRs recognized epitopes outside B.1.351/B.1.1.7 mutations.

V dropped 7 bases and J dropped 8 bases, with 14 bases sitting between them. Germline assignment: CDR1 LNHDA and CDR2 SQIVND (reference sequence). The CDR3 length is 13 residues. The chain couples TRBV19 to TRBJ1-4; D call uncertain. The source of this sequence is an adult in good health. The sequencing used peripheral blood, collected on day 0 of AZD1222 vaccination. The CDR3 DNA is TGTGCCAGTACCCGTAACGACGGGGAAAAACTGTTTTTT. Translating it yields CASTRNDGEKLFF.